This paragraph reports one T cell receptor beta chain. Its antigen has not been determined. No much larger clone is present one base from it, and per-base qualities are unavailable. The library came from PCR. Sequencing used an Illumina HiSeq 2500. To reduce PCR and sequencing biases, unique molecular identifiers were incorporated into the TCR beta cDNA libraries. Every 1 to 10 million input T cells yielded roughly 0.5 million cDNA molecules, meaning each molecule approximated one T cell. The patient libraries were prepared and sequenced using the same protocol as the earlier healthy control dataset. Within a given batch, samples were prepared together, multiplexed and sequenced on the same HiSeq lane. As for the original processing: MIGEC handled the raw barcoded reads, throwing out single-read molecular identifier groups before consensus assembly and CDR3 extraction. VDJtools was used for post-analysis of the clonotype tables, and diversity was normalized by down-sampling every dataset to the size of the smallest sample. In repertoire overlap clustering, CDR3 amino acid sequences, but not nucleotide sequences, were matched to correct batch-related cross-sample contamination. TCRdb's own reprocessing of the public reads used fastp at Q25 and MiXCR and kept productive beta chains. Each entry merges the rows of one CDR3 protein and shows their most common DNA and genes. The V and J calls and clone size are TCRdb's, not the authors'. This sample has 750,000 to 950,000 distinct CDR3 sequences in its table, and around 50% of those were observed once. The top ten clonotypes cover 4.6% of the sample.

V sheds 0 bases and J sheds 6 bases, leaving 21 bases between their ends. The CDR3 runs 18 amino acids, cysteine and phenylalanine included. The entry retains the CDR3 DNA only, 54 bases that are in frame from base 1. The germline V gene supplies CDR1 MGHRA and CDR2 YSYEKL. To demonstrate the VDJtools post-analysis software, the study profiled TCR beta repertoires from the peripheral blood of approximately twelve young patients with multiple sclerosis. The patients with multiple sclerosis were children and adolescents between about 6 and 17 years of age. This record belongs to a study of post-analysis software for immune sequencing data (dated by TCRdb to between 2014 and 2016). For the study in its entirety: Recorded disease courses included relapsing-remitting, secondary progressive and progressive-relapsing multiple sclerosis, with some patients lacking subtype annotation. The patient repertoires were compared against approximately ten previously published healthy control repertoires obtained from donors aged roughly 6 to 25 years. A subset of samples was prepared in parallel using single-end sample barcoding, then pooled and co-amplified after Illumina adapter ligation.

Points the paper makes about the study in general: Normalized Chao1 diversity was significantly lower in multiple sclerosis patients than controls, suggesting substantial peripheral T-cell clonal expansion. Patients showed significantly higher frequencies than controls for a handful of TRBV segments, among them TRBV5-6, TRBV5-1 and TRBV20-1. The multiple sclerosis patient group was slightly younger than the control group. Direct clustering with F measure showed strong co-clustering of samples prepared in the same batch, prompting a batch-effect correction.

This sequence uses TRBV4-1 and TRBJ2-1, with the D call perhaps TRBD1 or TRBD2, as 6 bases match in each case. The sequenced material came from blood. This TCR came from a girl between 5 and 17 years old with multiple sclerosis. The CDR3 loop reads CASSQEGRGLATGNEQFF. The sequenced DNA: TGCGCCAGCAGCCAAGAAGGGCGGGGCCTAGCGACAGGCAATGAGCAGTTCTTC.